The next 18 T cell receptor beta chains were all read from a single sample in a study of T cell responses to AZD1222 COVID-19 vaccine. Measured with immunoSEQ multiplex PCR; TCRdb has only the in-frame clones, and not every one. The data show around 50,000 clones, with around 91% seen just once and roughly 5.2% held by the top ten. Sequences were derived from peripheral blood, sampled 28 days after the second AZD1222 dose. These receptors all stem from an adult who received the AZD1222 COVID-19 vaccine.

V is TRBV7-9 and J is TRBJ2-7; TRBD1 matches 10 bases. Germline V gene sequence: CDR1 SEHNR, CDR2 FQNEAQ (reference sequence). The CDR3 extends over 16 amino acids. V gave up 6 bases and J gave up 6 bases; unmatched junction bases: 14. CDR3 nucleotides: TGTGCCAGCAGAAATACCCCGGGACAGGGGATTCGCGAGCAGTACTTC. It is translated as CASRNTPGQGIREQYF.

The V gene is TRBV6-5, the J gene TRBJ1-5; possible D gene TRBD1, 5 bases. The germline V and J ends were trimmed by 9 bases and 5 bases, with 14 bases remaining between them. CDR3 length: 13 amino acids. Germline loops: CDR1 MNHEY, CDR2 SVGAGI. The CDR3: CASNSGTHQPQHF. The CDR3 bases are TGTGCCAGTAACTCAGGGACCCATCAGCCCCAGCATTTT.

The chain is built from TRBV7-8 and TRBJ2-5; weak D call: TRBD2 (5 bases). V lost 5 bases and J 5 bases, leaving 12 bases between the germline ends. Germline V gives CDR1 SGHVS, CDR2 FQNEAQ. This CDR3 spans 13 amino acids. The CDR3 nucleotides are TGTGCCAGCAGCCTGGGAGTCGACGAGACCCAGTACTTC. Translating it yields CASSLGVDETQYF. The whole variable domain, filled in from reference TRBV7-8 and TRBJ2-5, reads GAGVSQSPRYKVAKRGQDVALRCDPISGHVSLFWYQQALGQGPEFLTYFQNEAQLDKSGLPSDRFFAERPEGSVSTLKIQRTQQEDSAVYLCASSLGVDETQYFGPGTRLLVL.

The chain combines TRBV19 with TRBJ2-1; TRBD2 is a possible D gene (7 bases). V gave up 1 base and J gave up 0 bases, with 10 bases separating them. The CDR3 is made up of 16 amino acids. CDR1 and CDR2 from the germline V gene are LNHDA and SQIVND (reference sequence). The CDR3 sequence is CASSIARGGSYNEQFF. The CDR3 DNA reads TGTGCCAGTAGTATAGCGAGGGGGGGCTCCTACAATGAGCAGTTCTTC. Based on the CDR3 plus reference TRBV19 and TRBJ2-1, the full variable domain is DGGITQSPKYLFRKEGQNVTLSCEQNLNHDAMYWYRQDPGQGLRLIYYSQIVNDFQKGDIAEGYSVSREKKESFPLTVTSAQKNPTAFYLCASSIARGGSYNEQFFGPGTRLTVL.

This clone has only a few counts. The CDR3, as DNA: TGTGCCACCCGTTGGACAGGGAACACTGAAGCTTTCTTT. This encodes CATRWTGNTEAFF. The chain is built from TRBV19 and TRBJ1-1, with TRBD1 matching over 7 bases. Germline trimming cut 10 bases from V and 1 base from J; bases unmatched to any gene: 6. The length of the CDR3 is 13 residues. Germline assignment: CDR1 LNHDA and CDR2 SQIVND (reference sequence).

The chain employs TRBV3-1 (or the pseudogene TRBV3-2) and TRBJ2-2, with a possible D match to TRBD2 (6 bases). The CDR3 has 18 residues. V lost 1 base and J 0 bases, leaving 15 bases between the germline ends. In germline, CDR1 is LGHDT, CDR2 YNNKEL (reference sequence). Here the CDR3 reads CASSQVEKRVANTGELFF. As DNA, the CDR3 is TGTGCCAGCAGCCAAGTTGAGAAGCGGGTCGCGAACACCGGGGAGCTGTTTTTT.

CDR3 nucleotide sequence: TGTGCCAGCAGCCAAGATTGGGCTAGCGGGAGAGGCGGGGAGCTGTTTTTT. It yields the protein CASSQDWASGRGGELFF. The rearrangement uses TRBV3-1 (or the pseudogene TRBV3-2) and TRBJ2-2, with 10 bases matching TRBD2. CDR3 length equals 17 residues. Trimming cost V 0 bases and J 7 bases; bases outside gene matches: 8. Germline loops: CDR1 LGHDT, CDR2 YNNKEL (reference sequence).

V and J are TRBV5-1 and TRBJ1-2, with D perhaps matching TRBD1 (6 bases). Between the trimmed V and J ends, which lost 0 bases and 6 bases, there was a span of 24 bases. Germline assignment: CDR1 SGHRS and CDR2 YFSETQ. The CDR3 is 18 residues long. The CDR3 sequence is CASSLVPPGGQGHNGYTF. CDR3 nucleotides: TGCGCCAGCAGCTTGGTGCCCCCCGGGGGTCAGGGGCACAATGGCTACACCTTC.

The gene calls are TRBV6-2 or TRBV6-3 and TRBJ1-2; D might be TRBD1 (6 bases). Germline-derived CDR1 and CDR2 are MNHEY and SVGEGT. V lost 6 bases and J 5 bases, leaving 16 bases between the germline ends. This CDR3 comprises 14 residues. The CDR3 sequence: CASSLIRGAYGYTF. CDR3 in DNA: TGTGCCAGCAGCCTTATCCGGGGGGCTTATGGCTACACCTTC.

The chain uses TRBV12-3 or TRBV12-4 and TRBJ1-5; D is unresolved. Between the trimmed V and J ends, which lost 6 bases and 5 bases, there was a span of 11 bases. CDR3 length equals 13 residues. This CDR3 reads CASSPSLYQPQHF. For the CDR3, the DNA is TGTGCCAGCAGCCCTAGTCTTTATCAGCCCCAGCATTTT.

The CDR3 loop is CASSGPTHGPNEQFF. The CDR3 DNA follows: TGTGCCAGCAGCGGCCCCACTCACGGCCCCAATGAGCAGTTCTTC. V usage is TRBV11-2 and J usage is TRBJ2-1; D unclear. This CDR3 has 15 amino acids. V was trimmed by 5 bases and J by 6 bases, leaving 17 bases between them. The germline gives CDR1 SGHAT, CDR2 FQNNGV.

The chain has TRBV6-5 and TRBJ1-2; D is unresolved. Germline lookup yields CDR1 MNHEY and CDR2 SVGAGI. Trimming stripped 0 bases from V and 4 bases from J, with 9 bases between. This CDR3 has 14 residues. CDR3 sequence reads: CASSYSRAVYGYTF. Here the CDR3 DNA reads TGTGCCAGCAGTTACTCGAGGGCAGTCTATGGCTACACCTTC.

This chain links TRBV19 with TRBJ2-5, with D possibly TRBD2 on 6 matching bases. Trimming took 6 bases from V and 5 from J, leaving 13 bases between them. The CDR3 runs to 13 residues. Per germline, CDR1 LNHDA and CDR2 SQIVND (reference sequence). CDR3 sequence: CASRGDSPETQYF. DNA for the CDR3: TGTGCCAGTAGGGGGGACTCCCCCGAGACCCAGTACTTC.

This chain uses TRBV11-2 with TRBJ2-4, with D perhaps being TRBD1 or TRBD2 (5 bases each). This CDR3 region has 13 residues. Germline assignment: CDR1 SGHAT and CDR2 FQNNGV. V was clipped by 7 bases and J by 5 bases, with 12 bases between them. Written as DNA, the CDR3 is TGTGCCAGCACCGGCCGGGACCAAAACATTCAGTACTTC. It is translated as CASTGRDQNIQYF.

V usage is TRBV28 and J usage is TRBJ2-3, with 7 bases fitting TRBD1. The CDR3 contains 23 residues. The germline CDR1 and CDR2 sequences are MDHEN and SYDVKM. Losses at the gene ends were 0 bases for V and 0 bases for J; bases not matched to a gene: 24. CDR3 amino acids: CASSLWIMLGQEILSSSTDTQYF. CDR3 bases: TGTGCCAGCAGTTTATGGATTATGTTAGGACAGGAGATCCTTAGTAGCAGCACAGATACGCAGTATTTT.

The V gene is TRBV5-4, the J gene TRBJ1-1; tentatively, D is TRBD1 (6 bases). The germline gives CDR1 SGHNT, CDR2 YYREEE (reference sequence). With 4 bases removed from V and 1 base from J, the gap between germline ends came to 11 bases. This CDR3 is built from 14 residues. The CDR3 nucleotides read TGTGCCAGCAGCCATGGACAGCCGAACACTGAAGCTTTCTTT. Its translation: CASSHGQPNTEAFF. Full variable domain (rest looked up from reference TRBV5-4 and TRBJ1-1): ETGVTQSPTHLIKTRGQQVTLRCSSQSGHNTVSWYQQALGQGPQFIFQYYREEENGRGNFPPRFSGLQFPNYSSELNVNALELDDSALYLCASSHGQPNTEAFFGQGTRLTVV.

The chain joins TRBV29-1 to TRBJ2-7, with D uncertain. The V end was cut by 7 bases, the J end by 0 bases, with 16 bases between. Germline values: CDR1 SQVTM, CDR2 ANQGSEA. This CDR3 spans 14 amino acids. The CDR3 sequence is CSAVADPSSYEQYF. The DNA of the CDR3 is TGCAGCGCAGTGGCGGACCCGAGCTCCTACGAGCAGTACTTC.

This clone occurred a few times. The chain carries TRBV5-4 and TRBJ1-1; 10 bases line up with TRBD1. CDR3 size: 15 residues. J was trimmed by 4 bases and V by 0 bases; bases with no gene match: 3. Looked up from germline, CDR1 is SGHNT and CDR2 is YYREEE (reference sequence). The CDR3 protein is CASSLGTGGLTEAFF. The CDR3 DNA reads TGTGCCAGCAGCTTGGGGACAGGGGGTCTCACTGAAGCTTTCTTT.